These 32 T cell receptor beta chains were sequenced from one sample in a study of T cell responses to AZD1222 COVID-19 vaccine. Only in-frame clones appear in the TCRdb table, and some are missing; sequencing was by immunoSEQ multiplex PCR. Of 100,000 to 150,000 clones in the sample, more than 80% are singletons; the top ten hold 1.5% to 1.8%. The source was peripheral blood, collected on day 0 of AZD1222 vaccination. The receptors come from an adult in good health.

This chain links TRBV11-2 with TRBJ2-7; D gene uncertain. CDR3 length: 14 amino acids. Looked up from germline, CDR1 is SGHAT and CDR2 is FQNNGV. V lost 1 base and J 4 bases, leaving 11 bases between the germline ends. The DNA of the CDR3 is TGTGCCAGCAGCTTAGCCCCTGAGATGTACGAGCAGTACTTC. Translating gives CASSLAPEMYEQYF.

The chain carries TRBV2 and TRBJ1-3, with D possibly being TRBD1 (6 bases). Germline V gene lookup returns CDR1 SNHLY and CDR2 FYNNEI. Trimming removed 5 bases from V and 0 bases from J, with 14 bases in between. The CDR3 loop spans 16 amino acids. The CDR3 nucleotides are TGTGCCAGCAGTCTTGGGGGCTATAGCTCTGGAAACACCATATATTTT. This codes for CASSLGGYSSGNTIYF.

The chain joins TRBV7-3 to TRBJ2-3, with 7 nucleotides matching TRBD2. The CDR3 contains 14 residues. Germline CDR1 SGHTA, CDR2 FQGTGA. Losses at the gene ends were 6 bases for V and 2 bases for J; bases not matched to a gene: 5. In DNA form, the CDR3 reads TGTGCCAGCAGTCTTAGCGGGTACACAGATACGCAGTATTTT. Translated: CASSLSGYTDTQYF.

The chain employs TRBV18 and TRBJ1-1; D uncertain. The CDR3 is 14 residues long. The V and J ends lost 4 bases and 0 bases respectively, with 9 bases between them. The germline gives CDR1 KGHSH, CDR2 LQKENI. DNA of the CDR3: TGTGCCAGCTCACAGGGTGAGATGAACACTGAAGCTTTCTTT. The encoded protein is CASSQGEMNTEAFF.

The chain combines TRBV3-1 (or the pseudogene TRBV3-2) with TRBJ2-2; 8 nucleotides line up with TRBD2. Germline lookup yields CDR1 LGHDT and CDR2 YNNKEL (reference sequence). Unmatched junction bases numbered 12, after V lost 2 bases and J lost 10 bases. CDR3 length equals 16 residues. The CDR3 coding sequence is TGTGCCAGCAGCCAAACCCAGACTAGCGTGTTGGAGGAGCTGTTTTTT. Translating it yields CASSQTQTSVLEELFF.

Turning to this clone: Other nucleotide sequences from this sample produce the same CDR3. The V and J genes are TRBV9 and TRBJ2-2, with a tentative D call TRBD2 (6 bases). Trimming stripped 3 bases from V and 1 base from J, with 10 bases between. CDR3 size: 15 residues. CDR1 and CDR2 (germline): SGDLS, YYNGEE. This CDR3 reads CASSGSGWNTGELFF. The DNA of the CDR3 is TGTGCCAGCAGCGGGAGCGGGTGGAACACCGGGGAGCTGTTTTTT.

V gene TRBV11-3 combines with J gene TRBJ2-2; D ambiguous. The CDR3 runs 16 residues. V was pared by 1 base and J by 4 bases, with 13 bases between. Germline CDR1 reads SGHNT; CDR2 reads YENEEA. The DNA of the CDR3 is TGTGCCAGCAGCTTAGCCCTTTTTGGTGGCACCGGGGAGCTGTTTTTT. Translating gives CASSLALFGGTGELFF.

V usage is TRBV6-1 and J usage is TRBJ2-7; tentatively, D is TRBD1 (6 bases). The CDR3 covers 15 residues. V was cut by 2 bases and J by 3 bases, with 14 bases left in between. Germline values: CDR1 MNHNS, CDR2 SASEGT. CDR3 loop: CASSELARQDYEQYF. Written as DNA, the CDR3 is TGTGCCAGCAGTGAACTCGCGAGACAGGACTACGAGCAGTACTTC.

The gene calls are TRBV19 and TRBJ2-1, with 8 positions matching TRBD1. This CDR3 is built from 15 residues. Per germline, CDR1 LNHDA and CDR2 SQIVND (reference sequence). The J segment lost 4 bases and the V segment lost 3 bases, leaving 5 bases of the junction unmatched. CDR3 residues: CASSIGDRGYNEQFF. CDR3 DNA: TGTGCCAGTAGTATTGGCGACAGGGGATACAATGAGCAGTTCTTC.

This chain joins TRBV6-4 and TRBJ2-1; 7 bases are shared with TRBD2. The CDR3 length is 17 residues. J lost 1 base, V lost 0 bases, and 6 bases had no gene match. CDR1 MRHNA and CDR2 SNTAGT come from the germline V gene. The CDR3 region has the DNA TGTGCCAGCAGTGACTCCCCAACTAGCGCTTCCTACAATGAGCAGTTCTTC. This gives the protein CASSDSPTSASYNEQFF.

The gene calls are TRBV5-1 and TRBJ2-3; TRBD1 aligns across 7 bases. The CDR3 contains 17 residues. The germline gives CDR1 SGHRS, CDR2 YFSETQ. Germline trimming cut 2 bases from V and 4 bases from J; bases unmatched to any gene: 13. Here the CDR3 DNA reads TGCGCCAGCAGCTTACAGGGGAGAGGGCCAGGTGCAGATACGCAGTATTTT. Translating gives CASSLQGRGPGADTQYF. Full variable domain (rest looked up from reference TRBV5-1 and TRBJ2-3): KAGVTQTPRYLIKTRGQQVTLSCSPISGHRSVSWYQQTPGQGLQFLFEYFSETQRNKGNFPGRFSGRQFSNSRSEMNVSTLELGDSALYLCASSLQGRGPGADTQYFGPGTRLTVL.

This clone was recorded once. The V call is TRBV4-2, the J call TRBJ1-5, with D possibly matching TRBD1 (5 bases). Germline CDR1 and CDR2: LGHNA and YNFKEQ. Trimming shortened V by 0 bases and J by 6 bases, and 12 bases separated the two germline ends. This CDR3 has 15 residues. CDR3 loop: CASSQDWGLGQPQHF. The CDR3 DNA is TGTGCCAGCAGCCAAGATTGGGGGTTAGGTCAGCCCCAGCATTTT.

The rearrangement joins TRBV4-2 to TRBJ2-1; no reliable D call. This CDR3 region has 13 residues. Germline-derived CDR1 and CDR2 are LGHNA and YNFKEQ. The germline V and J ends were trimmed by 1 base and 9 bases, with 10 bases remaining between them. CDR3 in DNA: TGTGCCAGCAGCCAAGGCCGTCGCGTTGAGCAGTTCTTC. Translation gives CASSQGRRVEQFF.

This chain connects TRBV28 to TRBJ1-4, with D unresolved. This CDR3 region has 12 residues. V was cut by 6 bases and J by 7 bases, with 9 bases left in between. Germline V gene lookup returns CDR1 MDHEN and CDR2 SYDVKM. CDR3 sequence reads: CASRANSEKLFF. CDR3 DNA: TGTGCCAGCAGGGCCAATAGTGAAAAACTGTTTTTT.

The V and J genes are TRBV11-3 and TRBJ2-1; TRBD1 or TRBD2 may be the D gene (5 bases each). Trimming took off 3 bases at V and 7 bases at J, with 13 bases between the two ends. Germline assignment: CDR1 SGHNT and CDR2 YENEEA. The CDR3 is 14 residues long. The CDR3 region is CASSFSSWGNEQFF. CDR3 sequence (DNA): TGTGCCAGCAGCTTTAGCTCCTGGGGGAATGAGCAGTTCTTC.

V and J are TRBV7-9 and TRBJ1-3; 9 bases are a match to TRBD1. The CDR3 has 17 amino acids. J was trimmed by 0 bases and V by 7 bases; bases with no gene match: 10. CDR1 SEHNR and CDR2 FQNEAQ come from the germline V gene (reference sequence). In DNA form, the CDR3 reads TGTGCCAGCACCCTGGGGGACAGGGCCTTCTCTGGAAACACCATATATTTT. Amino acid sequence: CASTLGDRAFSGNTIYF.

V gene TRBV24-1 combines with J gene TRBJ1-1; D unclear. V was clipped by 3 bases and J by 3 bases, with 7 bases between them. This CDR3 spans 13 amino acids. Germline lookup yields CDR1 KGHDR and CDR2 SFDVKD. The CDR3 sequence: CATSDGVYTEAFF. CDR3 in DNA: TGTGCCACCAGTGATGGGGTTTACACTGAAGCTTTCTTT.

The chain uses TRBV4-1 and TRBJ2-2; D call uncertain. This CDR3 is 13 amino acids long. CDR1 is MGHRA and CDR2 is YSYEKL in the germline V gene. Trimming removed 3 bases from V and 0 bases from J, with 2 bases in between. The CDR3 DNA reads as TGCGCCAGCAGCCACTCGAACACCGGGGAGCTGTTTTTT. The encoded protein is CASSHSNTGELFF.

The V call is TRBV12-3 or TRBV12-4, the J call TRBJ1-1, with D hard to call. The CDR3 extends over 12 amino acids. V lost 3 bases and J lost 6, with 8 bases in between. The chain's CDR3 is CASSFRVPEAFF. CDR3 coding DNA: TGTGCCAGCAGTTTTAGAGTTCCTGAAGCTTTCTTT.

The V gene is TRBV4-3, the J gene TRBJ2-1, with D tentatively TRBD1 or TRBD2 (5 bases each). Germline CDR1 and CDR2: LGHNA and YSLEER. V was clipped by 1 base and J by 9 bases, with 10 bases between them. The CDR3 runs 13 residues. The CDR3 sequence: CASSQGLGTEQFF. In DNA, the CDR3 is TGCGCCAGCAGCCAAGGTCTGGGGACTGAGCAGTTCTTC.

Here the CDR3 reads CASSTTSGIPSEQFF. The CDR3 nucleotides read TGTGCCAGCAGCACAACTAGCGGGATTCCAAGTGAGCAGTTCTTC. This sequence joins TRBV7-2 and TRBJ2-1; 10 nucleotides agree with TRBD2. The CDR3 is 15 amino acids. Per germline, CDR1 SGHTA and CDR2 FQGNSA. The J segment lost 9 bases and the V segment lost 5 bases, leaving 10 bases of the junction unmatched.

CDR3 sequence: CASSLEDTTFGYTF. The DNA for the CDR3 is TGTGCCAGCAGCTTGGAGGACACTACCTTTGGCTACACCTTC. The chain recombines TRBV5-6 with TRBJ1-2; a weak D match, TRBD1 (5 bases). V shed 0 bases and J shed 7 bases, with 13 bases lying between them. The CDR3 runs to 14 residues. The germline V gene encodes CDR1 SGHDT and CDR2 YYEEEE.

V usage is TRBV27 and J usage is TRBJ2-2; 11 bases align to TRBD2. V dropped 3 bases and J dropped 0; count of bases not matched to a gene: 9. The CDR3 is 19 amino acids. The germline gives CDR1 MNHEY, CDR2 SMNVEV (reference sequence). For the CDR3, the DNA is TGTGCCAGCAGTTTTTCCCGTGATAGCGGGAGGGCGAACACCGGGGAGCTGTTTTTT. It specifies CASSFSRDSGRANTGELFF.

The rearrangement links TRBV5-4 to TRBJ2-7; 7 bases agree with TRBD1. In germline, CDR1 is SGHNT, CDR2 YYREEE (reference sequence). J was trimmed by 5 bases and V by 6 bases; bases with no gene match: 8. The CDR3 runs 13 residues. CDR3 DNA sequence: TGTGCCAGCACCCGACAGGGTAGCGACGAGCAGTACTTC. Protein product: CASTRQGSDEQYF.

The rearrangement uses TRBV7-9 and TRBJ2-4; a weak D match, TRBD2 (5 bases). Trimming cost V 5 bases and J 7 bases, with 18 bases left between them. CDR3 length: 15 amino acids. Per germline, CDR1 SEHNR and CDR2 FQNEAQ (reference sequence). The CDR3 DNA reads as TGTGCCAGCAGCGGACCGTCGTCCGAGCGGAACATTCAGTACTTC. Translated: CASSGPSSERNIQYF.

A few counts support this clone. This chain's CDR3 is CASSEASGQGSDTQYF. The CDR3 DNA sequence: TGTGCCAGCAGTGAAGCATCCGGACAGGGATCCGATACGCAGTATTTT. The V and J genes are TRBV6-1 and TRBJ2-3, with 8 bases matching TRBD1. Germline V gene sequence: CDR1 MNHNS, CDR2 SASEGT. J was trimmed by 6 bases and V by 0 bases; bases with no gene match: 8. The CDR3 length is 16 residues.

V and J are TRBV24-1 and TRBJ2-1; D is ambiguous. The CDR3 loop spans 14 amino acids. Germline CDR1 and CDR2: KGHDR and SFDVKD. Trimming removed 0 bases from V and 7 bases from J, with 9 bases in between. CDR3 nucleotides: TGTGCCACCAGTGATTTGAGGACCCGGAATGAGCAGTTCTTC. Translating gives CATSDLRTRNEQFF.

This clone occurred once. The chain combines TRBV30 with TRBJ2-1; no clear D gene. V shed 1 base and J shed 8 bases, with 18 bases lying between them. The CDR3 has 15 residues. Germline CDR1 and CDR2: GTSNPN and SVGIG (reference sequence). CDR3 residues: CAWSEGVSVGDEQFF. DNA of the CDR3: TGTGCCTGGAGTGAAGGTGTTTCGGTTGGGGATGAGCAGTTCTTC.

V gene TRBV9 combines with J gene TRBJ2-2; no clear D gene. Trimming removed 0 bases from V and 4 bases from J, with 4 bases in between. This CDR3 has 13 amino acids. Looked up from germline, CDR1 is SGDLS and CDR2 is YYNGEE. CDR3 in amino acids: CASSVDTTGELFF. The CDR3 DNA follows: TGTGCCAGCAGCGTAGACACCACCGGGGAGCTGTTTTTT.

In this sample, this clone turned up once. The chain employs TRBV30 and TRBJ1-3, with D possibly matching TRBD1 (6 bases). Germline-derived CDR1 and CDR2 are GTSNPN and SVGIG (reference sequence). The CDR3 spans 13 residues. Trimming removed 0 bases from V and 7 bases from J, with 10 bases in between. CDR3 in amino acids: CAWSVDTGNTIYF. The CDR3 coding sequence is TGTGCCTGGAGTGTAGACACAGGGAACACCATATATTTT.

The rearrangement links TRBV6-4 to TRBJ1-2; D gene ambiguous. Germline-derived CDR1 and CDR2 are MRHNA and SNTAGT. The CDR3 length is 12 residues. Trimming took 0 bases from V and 8 from J, leaving 7 bases between them. CDR3 loop: CASSDSSFGYTF. The CDR3 bases are TGTGCCAGCAGTGACTCGAGTTTCGGCTACACCTTC.

The chain joins TRBV21-1 to TRBJ1-1. TRBV21-1 is a pseudogene segment. The CDR3 runs 16 residues. CDR3 nucleotides: TGTGCCAGCAGCAGCCAAGGGGGGGGCCCAAACACTGAAGCTTTCTTT. This codes for CASSSQGGGPNTEAFF.